The sequence of this T cell receptor (beta chain) was determined in a study of spatial heterogeneity in lung cancer. In the study overall: Mean representation of each unique TCR and UMI combination in the raw reads exceeded 8.5 occurrences.

Using its own MiXCR run on the 5' RACE reads, TCRdb lists one record per CDR3 protein. The sample contains some 7,800 distinct CDR3 sequences, about 8.3% of which appear only once. General observations from the study: TCRs found ubiquitously expanded in tumor appeared in blood more at resection than at follow-up.

Trimming cost V 1 base and J 5 bases, with 14 bases left between them. CDR1 is SEHNR and CDR2 is FQNEAQ in the germline V gene (reference sequence). CDR3 length: 15 residues. This clonotype has ten or more counts. Its matching antigen is unknown. Time point denoted: sample taken at primary tumor resection. The donors comprised roughly 71 untreated early-stage non-small cell lung cancer patients. Unsorted whole RNA from tumor, nontumor lung or frozen PBMC underwent sequencing. Sequencing was performed on PBMCs, taken at surgery. V and J are TRBV7-9 and TRBJ2-5, with D possibly TRBD1 on 5 matching bases. The TCR sequence derives from a male donor with early-stage non-small cell lung cancer. This CDR3 is CASSLGSGKEETQYF. The DNA of the CDR3 is TGTGCCAGCAGCTTAGGGTCAGGGAAGGAGGAGACCCAGTACTTC.